What follows are 2 T cell receptor beta chains derived from one specimen sequenced in a study of blood T cell repertoires in COVID-19. Here immunoSEQ multiplex PCR was the method, and the copy in TCRdb shows in-frame clones only, minus some. The sample lists more than 100,000 clones, approximately 88% occurring once. The sequenced sample was peripheral blood. Receptor source: a woman aged 25 to 39 who had recovered from COVID-19.

This chain connects TRBV10-3 to TRBJ2-7; tentative D call: TRBD2 (6 bases). Between the trimmed V and J ends, which lost 0 bases and 4 bases, there was a span of 16 bases. The V gene's germline CDR1 is ENHRY and CDR2 SYGVKD. The CDR3 contains 16 residues. The CDR3 DNA sequence: TGTGCCATCAGTGAGTCACTGGTGGGAGGTGGGTACGAGCAGTACTTC. Translation gives CAISESLVGGGYEQYF.

For the CDR3, the DNA is TGTGCCTGGGCCCTGAGCGGATGGGGGAACACTGAAGCTTTCTTT. Amino acid sequence: CAWALSGWGNTEAFF. V and J are TRBV30 and TRBJ1-1; no reliable D call. Germline CDR1 reads GTSNPN; CDR2 reads SVGIG (reference sequence). Between the trimmed V and J ends, which lost 5 bases and 1 base, there was a span of 17 bases. The CDR3 extends over 15 amino acids.